This T cell receptor (beta chain) was observed in a study of blood T cell repertoires in COVID-19. Study at large: From T cells, B-cell-depleted T cells, or PBMCs came the material, which was cDNA or gDNA.

Germline lookup yields CDR1 MNHEY and CDR2 SVGAGI. V dropped 2 bases and J dropped 16 bases, with 24 bases sitting between them. There are 15 residues in the CDR3. One Seattle source followed patients from active infection through their disease course. Measured with immunoSEQ multiplex PCR; TCRdb has only the in-frame clones, and not every one. The profile shows 300,000 to 350,000 clones, about nine tenths of them singletons. The rearrangement uses TRBV6-5 and TRBJ1-3, with D unresolved. Sequenced material: peripheral blood. The receptor was isolated from a man aged 25-40 years with COVID-19, enrolled during active disease. CDR3 amino acids: CASSYDPGMADSLYF. The CDR3 DNA reads TGTGCCAGCAGTTACGACCCCGGGATGGCCGATTCTCTTTATTTT.